One and the same sample provided the 14 T cell receptor beta chains below, sequenced in a study of response to subunit inactivated influenza vaccine. Using its own MiXCR run on the RT-PCR reads, TCRdb lists one record per CDR3 protein. The sample holds roughly 570,000 distinct CDR3 sequences, 12% to 15% seen once. This specimen consisted of PBMCs from blood, obtained about 12 days after vaccination. The receptors originated from a middle-aged man who received an inactivated influenza vaccine.

This chain connects TRBV6-2 or TRBV6-3 to TRBJ2-4; 11 bases fit TRBD2. Unmatched junction bases numbered 9, after V lost 2 bases and J lost 12 bases. CDR1 and CDR2 from the germline V gene are MNHEY and SVGEGT. This CDR3 comprises 15 residues. CDR3 in amino acids: CASSYPPTSGTHQYF. CDR3 in DNA: TGTGCCAGCAGTTACCCCCCGACTAGCGGGACTCATCAGTACTTC.

The table lists this clonotype with a few counts. The chain recombines TRBV5-1 with TRBJ2-2, with D maybe TRBD1 (6 bases). Germline assignment: CDR1 SGHRS and CDR2 YFSETQ. The CDR3 loop spans 15 amino acids. The V gene lost 3 bases and the J gene lost 4 bases, with 13 bases spanning the gap. CDR3 coding DNA: TGCGCCAGCAGCTCAGGACAGTTAAGCACCGGGGAGCTGTTTTTT. Translating it yields CASSSGQLSTGELFF.

This clonotype occurred many times. This chain connects TRBV5-1 to TRBJ1-2; 9 nucleotides match TRBD1. The germline V gene has CDR1 SGHRS and CDR2 YFSETQ. Trimming at V came to 0 bases and at J to 2 bases, leaving 2 bases not matched to a gene. CDR3 length: 15 amino acids. The CDR3 nucleotides read TGCGCCAGCAGCTTGGCCGGGACAGGGAACTATGGCTACACCTTC. Protein: CASSLAGTGNYGYTF.

This clonotype has just a few counts. This chain uses TRBV20-1 with TRBJ1-5; D is perhaps TRBD1 (5 bases). V dropped 6 bases and J dropped 1 base, with 16 bases sitting between them. Germline loops: CDR1 DFQATT, CDR2 SNEGSKA (reference sequence). The CDR3 is 15 residues long. The CDR3 nucleotides read TGCAGTGCCTGCCCGGTGGGACGGAGCAATCAGCCCCAGCATTTT. Amino acid sequence: CSACPVGRSNQPQHF.

J is TRBJ2-1 and V is TRBV7-9, with D unresolved. The germline gives CDR1 SEHNR, CDR2 FQNEAQ (reference sequence). The length of the CDR3 is 12 residues. Trimming stripped 2 bases from V and 8 bases from J, with 7 bases between. The CDR3 sequence is CASSLPGHEQFF. In nucleotides, the CDR3 is TGTGCCAGCAGCTTACCTGGGCATGAGCAGTTCTTC.

The gene calls are TRBV24-1 and TRBJ2-1, with 10 bases lining up with TRBD1. The CDR3 is made up of 15 amino acids. The germline V gene has CDR1 KGHDR and CDR2 SFDVKD. Germline trimming cut 3 bases from V and 8 bases from J; bases unmatched to any gene: 6. This CDR3 reads CATSDRQGASYEQFF. In nucleotides, the CDR3 is TGTGCCACCAGTGATAGACAGGGGGCCTCCTATGAGCAGTTCTTC.

The V and J genes are TRBV5-1 and TRBJ2-3; a weak D match, TRBD1 (5 bases). V was cut by 5 bases and J by 4 bases, with 20 bases left in between. Looked up from germline, CDR1 is SGHRS and CDR2 is YFSETQ. This CDR3 spans 16 amino acids. CDR3 residues: CASRGWQGVGADTQYF. For the CDR3, the DNA is TGCGCCAGCAGGGGGTGGCAGGGTGTCGGAGCAGATACGCAGTATTTT.

This clonotype was found many times. V usage is TRBV5-6 and J usage is TRBJ2-3, with D possibly TRBD1 on 8 matching bases. V lost 6 bases and J lost 6, with 17 bases in between. The CDR3 spans 14 residues. Germline V lookup: CDR1 SGHDT, CDR2 YYEEEE. The CDR3 DNA follows: TGTGCCAGCAAAGGACAGGGAGGGGCGGATACGCAGTATTTT. Its translation is CASKGQGGADTQYF.

The chain links TRBV6-5 to TRBJ2-2; D not certain. V shed 6 bases and J shed 6 bases, with 5 bases lying between them. Germline V gene sequence: CDR1 MNHEY, CDR2 SVGAGI. The CDR3 spans 11 residues. The CDR3 is CASRHAGELFF. In nucleotides, the CDR3 is TGTGCCAGCAGACATGCCGGGGAGCTGTTTTTT.

This clonotype was observed a handful of times. The chain combines TRBV7-9 with TRBJ2-7; D possibly corresponds to TRBD1 (6 bases). The V and J ends lost 7 bases and 3 bases respectively, with 19 bases between them. The CDR3 totals 15 residues. Germline CDR1 and CDR2: SEHNR and FQNEAQ (reference sequence). The CDR3 DNA reads as TGTGCCAGCACCCCCACCCAGGGGTACCACTACGAGCAGTACTTC. Translating gives CASTPTQGYHYEQYF.

This clonotype has only a few counts. The CDR3 bases are TGTGCCAGCCGGGCTAGCGGGGGACAAGAGACCCAGTACTTC. Amino acid sequence: CASRASGGQETQYF. This chain links TRBV28 with TRBJ2-5; 10 bases match TRBD2. The CDR3 extends over 14 amino acids. CDR1 MDHEN and CDR2 SYDVKM come from the germline V gene. V lost 8 bases and J lost 2; bases outside the gene matches: 5.

This chain joins TRBV6-6 and TRBJ2-5; D gene uncertain. CDR1 is MNHNY and CDR2 is SVGAGI in the germline V gene (reference sequence). The CDR3 is made up of 13 amino acids. Trimming left V 9 bases short and J 2 bases short, with 13 bases between. DNA of the CDR3: TGTGCCAGTAGAGTGTACTCTCAAGAGACCCAGTACTTC. Translation: CASRVYSQETQYF.

The V gene is TRBV5-1, the J gene TRBJ2-5; D gene unclear. V shed 1 base and J shed 3 bases, with 19 bases lying between them. This CDR3 contains 17 residues. The germline V gene encodes CDR1 SGHRS and CDR2 YFSETQ. CDR3 in DNA: TGCGCCAGCAGCTTGAACCTCGACACCTACTGGGAAGAGACCCAGTACTTC. It is translated as CASSLNLDTYWEETQYF.

This clonotype was picked up a small number of times. This chain uses TRBV7-9 with TRBJ2-4; 7 positions agree with TRBD1. Germline CDR1 is SEHNR and CDR2 is FQNEAQ (reference sequence). The V and J ends lost 6 bases and 1 base, in that order; junction bases with no gene match: 9. The length of the CDR3 is 16 residues. CDR3 sequence (DNA): TGTGCCAGCAGTCACCAGGGGGTTGGGGCCAAAAACATTCAGTACTTC. Its translation is CASSHQGVGAKNIQYF.